Listed below are T cell receptor beta chains from one sample, sequenced in a study of Graves' ophthalmopathy and Graves' hyperthyroidism. TCRdb itself ran the multiplex PCR reads through MiXCR, one entry per CDR3 protein. The repertoire holds about 620,000 distinct CDR3 sequences, with 22% as singletons. The specimen was peripheral blood. The receptors here all came from a woman aged 18-29 years with stable Graves' hyperthyroidism. Some clones in this sample may be carry-over from other donors' samples. CDR3s include the opening cysteine and the closing phenylalanine or tryptophan. A D gene is named only where the DNA matches it firmly. Some rows have no size entry. The others give once, few or many, or a class for an expanded clone.

size: many
length: 15
V: TRBV2
D: TRBD1
J: TRBJ2-7
CDR3: CASSLEGRGLYEQYF
DNA: TGTGCCAGCAGTTTGGAGGGCAGGGGGCTTTACGAGCAGTACTTC

size: few
length: 12
V: TRBV29-1
D: -
J: TRBJ2-5
CDR3: CSGWQTQETQYF
DNA: TGCAGCGGGTGGCAGACTCAAGAGACCCAGTACTTC

size: -
length: 16
V: TRBV11-1
D: -
J: TRBJ1-5
CDR3: CASSFVGLDSNQPQHF
DNA: TGTGCCAGCAGCTTCGTTGGTCTCGATAGCAATCAGCCCCAGCATTTT

size: many
length: 14
V: TRBV28
D: -
J: TRBJ2-5
CDR3: CASSSLRGEETQYF
DNA: TGTGCCAGCAGTTCGTTGCGCGGGGAAGAGACCCAGTACTTC

size: -
length: 13
V: TRBV13
D: -
J: TRBJ1-1
CDR3: CASSSSSNTEAFF
DNA: TGTGCCAGCAGCTCTTCGTCGAACACTGAAGCTTTCTTT

size: few
length: 17
V: TRBV5-4
D: -
J: TRBJ1-3
CDR3: CASSLAIGQRSGNTIYF
DNA: TGTGCCAGCAGCTTGGCCATTGGACAGCGTTCTGGAAACACCATATATTTT

size: many
length: 14
V: TRBV12-3/TRBV12-4
D: -
J: TRBJ1-1
CDR3: CASSLREMNTEAFF
DNA: TGTGCCAGCAGTTTACGGGAGATGAACACTGAAGCTTTCTTT

size: many
length: 14
V: TRBV6-1
D: -
J: TRBJ2-7
CDR3: CASSTTGRGYEQYF
DNA: TGTGCCAGCAGTACGACAGGGAGGGGATACGAGCAGTACTTC

size: many
length: 14
V: TRBV12-3/TRBV12-4
D: -
J: TRBJ2-5
CDR3: CASRMTVSQETQYF
DNA: TGTGCCAGCAGGATGACAGTAAGCCAAGAGACCCAGTACTTC

size: few
length: 16
V: TRBV20-1
D: TRBD2
J: TRBJ2-7
CDR3: CSARESLSGSYYEQYF
DNA: TGCAGTGCTAGAGAGTCCCTTAGCGGGAGTTATTACGAGCAGTACTTC

size: -
length: 19
V: TRBV7-1
D: TRBD1
J: TRBJ1-4
CDR3: CASSRRGGQGVGTNEKLFF
DNA: TGTGCCAGCAGCCGGAGGGGTGGACAGGGAGTTGGCACTAATGAAAAACTGTTTTTT

size: few
length: 13
V: TRBV6-2/TRBV6-3
D: -
J: TRBJ1-6
CDR3: CASRPGYNSPLHF
DNA: TGTGCCAGCAGACCCGGATATAATTCACCCCTCCACTTT

size: many
length: 14
V: TRBV7-2
D: -
J: TRBJ2-7
CDR3: CASSLAGDSYEQYF
DNA: TGTGCCAGCAGCTTAGCTGGCGACTCCTACGAGCAGTACTTC

size: many
length: 18
V: TRBV16
D: -
J: TRBJ2-7
CDR3: CASSQGGSMGRSSYEQYF
DNA: TGTGCCAGCAGCCAAGGAGGGAGTATGGGCAGGAGCTCCTACGAGCAGTACTTC

size: -
length: 14
V: TRBV28
D: -
J: TRBJ1-5
CDR3: CASINGGINQPQHF
DNA: TGTGCCAGCATTAACGGGGGGATCAATCAGCCCCAGCATTTT

size: few
length: 13
V: TRBV9
D: -
J: TRBJ2-2
CDR3: CASSPRAVGELFF
DNA: TGTGCCAGCAGCCCGCGAGCAGTCGGGGAGCTGTTTTTT

size: many
length: 16
V: TRBV6-1
D: -
J: TRBJ1-5
CDR3: CASSGRGWFDNQPQHF
DNA: TGTGCCAGCAGTGGTCGGGGGTGGTTTGACAATCAGCCCCAGCATTTT

size: many
length: 15
V: TRBV7-2
D: -
J: TRBJ1-1
CDR3: CASSLVVAENTEAFF
DNA: TGTGCCAGCAGCTTAGTAGTGGCTGAAAACACTGAAGCTTTCTTT

size: -
length: 15
V: TRBV28
D: -
J: TRBJ2-7
CDR3: CASSPSQGFEYEQYF
DNA: TGTGCCAGCAGCCCGTCCCAGGGGTTTGAATACGAGCAGTACTTC

size: many
length: 16
V: TRBV5-1
D: -
J: TRBJ1-1
CDR3: CASSLTVFPMNTEAFF
DNA: TGCGCCAGCAGCTTGACGGTGTTCCCTATGAACACTGAAGCTTTCTTT

size: -
length: 13
V: TRBV20-1
D: -
J: TRBJ2-7
CDR3: CSATGGGGYEQYF
DNA: TGCAGTGCTACCGGCGGAGGGGGGTACGAGCAGTACTTC

size: -
length: 15
V: TRBV6-2/TRBV6-3
D: -
J: TRBJ1-5
CDR3: CASSPDKWGNQPQHF
DNA: TGTGCCAGCAGTCCGGACAAGTGGGGCAATCAGCCCCAGCATTTT